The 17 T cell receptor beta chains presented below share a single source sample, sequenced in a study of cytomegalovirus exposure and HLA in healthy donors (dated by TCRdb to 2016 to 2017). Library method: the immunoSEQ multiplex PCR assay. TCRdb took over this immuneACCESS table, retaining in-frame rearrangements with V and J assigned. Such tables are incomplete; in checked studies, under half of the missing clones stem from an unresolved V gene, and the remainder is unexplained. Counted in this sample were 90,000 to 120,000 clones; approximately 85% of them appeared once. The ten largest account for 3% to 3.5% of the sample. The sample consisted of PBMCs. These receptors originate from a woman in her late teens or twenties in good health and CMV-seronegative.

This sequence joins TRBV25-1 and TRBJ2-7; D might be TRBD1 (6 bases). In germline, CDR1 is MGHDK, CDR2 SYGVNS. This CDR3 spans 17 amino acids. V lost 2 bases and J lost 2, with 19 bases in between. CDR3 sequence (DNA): TGTGCCAGCAGTGAAGAAGAGGGGGAAATGAGAACCTACGAGCAGTACTTC. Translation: CASSEEEGEMRTYEQYF.

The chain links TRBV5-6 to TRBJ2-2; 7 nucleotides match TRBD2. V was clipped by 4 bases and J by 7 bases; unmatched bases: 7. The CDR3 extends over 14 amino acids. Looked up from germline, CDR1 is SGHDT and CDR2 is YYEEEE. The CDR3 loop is CASSPWGGNGELFF. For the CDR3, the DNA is TGTGCCAGCAGCCCTTGGGGGGGTAACGGGGAGCTGTTTTTT.

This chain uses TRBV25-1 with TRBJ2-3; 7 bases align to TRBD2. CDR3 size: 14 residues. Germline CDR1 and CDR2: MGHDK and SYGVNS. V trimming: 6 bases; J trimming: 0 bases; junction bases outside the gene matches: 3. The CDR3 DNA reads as TGTGCCAGCAGGGGGGGGGTGAGCACAGATACGCAGTATTTT. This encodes CASRGGVSTDTQYF. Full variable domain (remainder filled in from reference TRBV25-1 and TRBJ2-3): EADIYQTPRYLVIGTGKKITLECSQTMGHDKMYWYQQDPGMELHLIHYSYGVNSTEKGDLSSESTVSRIRTEHFPLTLESARPSHTSQYLCASRGGVSTDTQYFGPGTRLTVL.

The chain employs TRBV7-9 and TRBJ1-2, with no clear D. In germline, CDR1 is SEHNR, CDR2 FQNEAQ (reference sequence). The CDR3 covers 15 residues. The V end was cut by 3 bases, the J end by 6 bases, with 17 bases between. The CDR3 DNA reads TGTGCCAGCAGCTTCGGCCGGGGTATAGAGGATGGCTACACCTTC. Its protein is CASSFGRGIEDGYTF.

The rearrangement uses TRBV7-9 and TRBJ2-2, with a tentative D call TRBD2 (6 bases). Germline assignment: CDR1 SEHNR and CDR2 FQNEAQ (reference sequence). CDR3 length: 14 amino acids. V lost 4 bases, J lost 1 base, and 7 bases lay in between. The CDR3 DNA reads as TGTGCCAGCAGCTCGCGGGGGAACACCGGGGAGCTGTTTTTT. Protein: CASSSRGNTGELFF.

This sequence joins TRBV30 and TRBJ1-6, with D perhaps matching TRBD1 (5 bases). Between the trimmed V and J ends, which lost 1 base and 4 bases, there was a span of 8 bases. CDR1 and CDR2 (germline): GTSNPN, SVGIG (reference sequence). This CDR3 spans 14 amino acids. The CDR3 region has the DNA TGTGCCTGGAGTGGTACAGGTTATAATTCACCCCTCCACTTT. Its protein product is CAWSGTGYNSPLHF.

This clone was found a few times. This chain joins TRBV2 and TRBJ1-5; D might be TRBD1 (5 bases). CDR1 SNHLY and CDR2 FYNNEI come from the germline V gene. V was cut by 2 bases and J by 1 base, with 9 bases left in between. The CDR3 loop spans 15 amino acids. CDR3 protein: CASSERGMSNQPQHF. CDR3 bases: TGTGCCAGCAGTGAACGGGGGATGAGCAATCAGCCCCAGCATTTT.

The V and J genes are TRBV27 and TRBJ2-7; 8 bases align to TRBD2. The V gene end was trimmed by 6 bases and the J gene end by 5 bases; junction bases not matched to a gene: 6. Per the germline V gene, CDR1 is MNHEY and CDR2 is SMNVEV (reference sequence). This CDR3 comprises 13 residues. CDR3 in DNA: TGTGCCAGCAGAATTCGGGGGGGACACGAGCAGTACTTC. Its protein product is CASRIRGGHEQYF.

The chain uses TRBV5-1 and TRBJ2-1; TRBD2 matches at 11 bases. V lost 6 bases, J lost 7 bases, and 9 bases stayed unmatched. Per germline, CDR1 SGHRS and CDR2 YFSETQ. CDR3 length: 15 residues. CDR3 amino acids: CASIGSVAGGNEQFF. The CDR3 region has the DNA TGCGCCAGCATAGGGTCGGTAGCGGGGGGGAATGAGCAGTTCTTC.

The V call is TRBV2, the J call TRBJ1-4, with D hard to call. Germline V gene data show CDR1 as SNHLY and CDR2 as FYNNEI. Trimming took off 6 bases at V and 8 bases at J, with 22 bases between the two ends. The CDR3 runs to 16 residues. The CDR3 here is CASRDHIRENREKLFF. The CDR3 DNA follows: TGTGCCAGCAGAGACCACATCCGGGAAAACAGAGAAAAACTGTTTTTT.

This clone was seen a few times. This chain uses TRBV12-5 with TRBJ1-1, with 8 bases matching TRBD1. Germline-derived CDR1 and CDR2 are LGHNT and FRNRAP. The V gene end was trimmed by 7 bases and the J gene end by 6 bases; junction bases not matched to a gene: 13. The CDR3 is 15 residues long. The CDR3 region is CASASSTGDNPEAFF. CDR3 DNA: TGTGCTAGTGCCTCGTCGACAGGGGATAACCCTGAAGCTTTCTTT.

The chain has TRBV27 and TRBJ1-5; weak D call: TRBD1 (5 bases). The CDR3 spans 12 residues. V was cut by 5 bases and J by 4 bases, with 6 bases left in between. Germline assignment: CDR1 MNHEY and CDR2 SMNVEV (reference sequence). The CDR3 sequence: CASSPGNQPQHF. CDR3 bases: TGTGCCAGCAGTCCAGGGAATCAGCCCCAGCATTTT.

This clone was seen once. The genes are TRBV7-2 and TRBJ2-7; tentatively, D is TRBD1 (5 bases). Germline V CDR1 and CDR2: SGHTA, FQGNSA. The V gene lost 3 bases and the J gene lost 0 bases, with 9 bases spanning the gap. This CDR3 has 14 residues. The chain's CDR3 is CASSFAQGSYEQYF. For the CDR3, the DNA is TGTGCCAGCAGCTTTGCGCAGGGCTCCTACGAGCAGTACTTC.

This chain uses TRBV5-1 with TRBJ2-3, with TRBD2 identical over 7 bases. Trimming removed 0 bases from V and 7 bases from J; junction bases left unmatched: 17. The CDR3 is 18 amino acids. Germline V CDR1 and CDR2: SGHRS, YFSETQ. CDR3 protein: CASSLGGGERGPTNTQYF. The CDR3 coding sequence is TGCGCCAGCAGCTTGGGGGGTGGCGAGCGGGGCCCCACGAATACGCAGTATTTT.

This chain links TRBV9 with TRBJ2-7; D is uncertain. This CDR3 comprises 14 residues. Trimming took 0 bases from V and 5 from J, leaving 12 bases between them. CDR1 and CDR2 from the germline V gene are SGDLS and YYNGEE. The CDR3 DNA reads TGTGCCAGCAGCGTAGCTTCGGAGACCCACGAGCAGTACTTC. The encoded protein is CASSVASETHEQYF.

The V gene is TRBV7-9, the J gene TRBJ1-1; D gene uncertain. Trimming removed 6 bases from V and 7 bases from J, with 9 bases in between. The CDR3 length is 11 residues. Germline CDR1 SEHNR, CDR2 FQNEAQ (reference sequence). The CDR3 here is CASRANYEAFF. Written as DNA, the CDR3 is TGTGCCAGCAGGGCTAACTATGAAGCTTTCTTT.

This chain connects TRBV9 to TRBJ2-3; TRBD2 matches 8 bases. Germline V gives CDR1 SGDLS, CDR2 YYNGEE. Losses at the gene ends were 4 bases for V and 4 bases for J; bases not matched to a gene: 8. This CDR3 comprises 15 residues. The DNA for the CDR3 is TGTGCCAGCAGCCTCGGGGGGGGCCCCGCAGATACGCAGTATTTT. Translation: CASSLGGGPADTQYF. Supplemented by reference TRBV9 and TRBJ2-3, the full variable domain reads DSGVTQTPKHLITATGQRVTLRCSPRSGDLSVYWYQQSLDQGLQFLIQYYNGEERAKGNILERFSAQQFPDLHSELNLSSLELGDSALYFCASSLGGGPADTQYFGPGTRLTVL.